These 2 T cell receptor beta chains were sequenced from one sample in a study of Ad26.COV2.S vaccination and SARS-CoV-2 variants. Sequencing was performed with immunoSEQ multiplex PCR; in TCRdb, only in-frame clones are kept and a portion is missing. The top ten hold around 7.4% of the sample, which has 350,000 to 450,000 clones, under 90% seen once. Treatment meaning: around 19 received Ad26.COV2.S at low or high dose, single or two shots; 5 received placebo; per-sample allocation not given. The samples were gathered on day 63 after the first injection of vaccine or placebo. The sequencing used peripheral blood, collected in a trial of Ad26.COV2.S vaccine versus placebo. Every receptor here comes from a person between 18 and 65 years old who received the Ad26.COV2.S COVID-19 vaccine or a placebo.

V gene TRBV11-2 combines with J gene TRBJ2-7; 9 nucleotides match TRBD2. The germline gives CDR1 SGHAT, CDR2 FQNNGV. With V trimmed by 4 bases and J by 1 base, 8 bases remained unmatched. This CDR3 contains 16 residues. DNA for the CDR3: TGTGCCAGCAGCTCCATAGCGGGGGTCAGGTCCTACGAGCAGTACTTC. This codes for CASSSIAGVRSYEQYF.

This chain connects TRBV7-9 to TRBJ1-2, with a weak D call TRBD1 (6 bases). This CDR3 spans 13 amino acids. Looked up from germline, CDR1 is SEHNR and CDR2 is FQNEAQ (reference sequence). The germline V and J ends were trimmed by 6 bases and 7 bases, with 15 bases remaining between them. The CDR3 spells CASSRQGQGGYTF. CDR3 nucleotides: TGTGCCAGCAGTCGGCAGGGGCAGGGTGGCTACACCTTC.